This T cell receptor beta chain was profiled in a study of beta chain features in type 1 diabetes. Study-wide results and limits: The similarity of naive, central memory and Treg TCRB repertoires appeared greater among patients than among healthy donors. Shorter templates might be favored by PCR, and equally so in patients and in controls. Shortening of TCRB CDR3s, moderate but significant, appeared in all four CD4+ subsets of Type 1 diabetes patients.

This clone was counted a few times. Its specificity is unknown. V shed 5 bases and J shed 6 bases, with 11 bases lying between them. Germline-derived CDR1 and CDR2 are SGHVS and FQNEAQ. The CDR3 extends over 12 amino acids. Expressed TCRB transcripts were sequenced, since all the RNA that had been isolated was reverse transcribed. Measured with immunoSEQ multiplex PCR; TCRdb has only the in-frame clones, and not every one. The sample records some 700,000 clones, around 15% being singletons. Isolation of CD4+ naive, central memory, regulatory and stem cell-like memory cells was achieved by sorting via CD45RO/CCR7/CD25/CD127/CD95/CD27.

The V gene is TRBV7-8, the J gene TRBJ2-7; D is ambiguous. Sequencing was performed on naive CD4+ T cells from blood. This clonotype was sampled from a man in his late teens or twenties with type 1 diabetes. CDR3 DNA: TGTGCCAGCAGCCCAGTGGGTATCGAGCAGTACTTC. Protein: CASSPVGIEQYF.